This T cell receptor beta chain was found in a study of cytomegalovirus exposure and HLA in healthy donors. Study conclusions and caveats: CMV serostatus stood as the only immune exposure information on hand.

This PCR relied on a set of 60 Vbeta primers and 13 Jbeta primers. The assay was immunoSEQ multiplex PCR, and TCRdb's table has in-frame clones only and misses some. The sample includes some 90,000 clones, around 80% of them seen just once. Germline CDR1 reads SGHDT; CDR2 reads YYEEEE. The CDR3 is 17 amino acids. V shed 3 bases, J shed 0 bases, and the junction held 10 bases outside the gene matches. This clone appeared once. What it recognizes is unknown. V usage is TRBV5-6 and J usage is TRBJ2-3, with 7 bases matching TRBD2. The sample was PBMCs. The sequence was obtained from a man younger than 45 in good health and CMV-seronegative. This CDR3 reads CASSWGGTGGSTDTQYF. The CDR3 bases are TGTGCCAGCAGCTGGGGAGGAACGGGGGGTAGCACAGATACGCAGTATTTT. The full variable domain, with the rest looked up from reference TRBV5-6 and TRBJ2-3, is DAGVTQSPTHLIKTRGQQVTLRCSPKSGHDTVSWYQQALGQGPQFIFQYYEEEERQRGNFPDRFSGHQFPNYSSELNVNALLLGDSALYLCASSWGGTGGSTDTQYFGPGTRLTVL.